This TCR beta chain was obtained from a study of blood T cell repertoires in COVID-19. Repertoires were generated with immunoSEQ multiplex PCR, while TCRdb's copy carries only in-frame clones and drops some. The table shows tens of thousands of clones, with approximately 86% occurring only once. The CDR3 length is 17 residues. Sample: peripheral blood. This clonotype was sampled from a human donor in a cohort sampled during active COVID-19. The donor label of this sample is uncertain. The genes are TRBV21-1 and TRBJ1-1; TRBD1, as called in the table, went unchecked against the DNA. TRBV21-1 is given as a pseudogene. CDR3 sequence (DNA): TGTGCCAGCAGCAAAGAGGGACAGTCTCCTTCGAACACTGAAGCTTTCTTT. Translation gives CASSKEGQSPSNTEAFF.